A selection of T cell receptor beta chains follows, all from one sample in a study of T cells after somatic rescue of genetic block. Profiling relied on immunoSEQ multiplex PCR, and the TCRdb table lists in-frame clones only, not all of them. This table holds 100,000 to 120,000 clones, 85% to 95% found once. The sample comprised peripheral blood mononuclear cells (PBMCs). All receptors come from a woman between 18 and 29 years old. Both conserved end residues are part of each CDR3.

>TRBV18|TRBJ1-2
CASSPQQGDGYTF
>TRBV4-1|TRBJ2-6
CASSRDSGANVLTF
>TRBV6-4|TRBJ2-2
CASSEGAGVSTGELFF
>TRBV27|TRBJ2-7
CASSDRDASYEQYF
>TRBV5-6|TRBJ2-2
CASSLRVVGTGELFF
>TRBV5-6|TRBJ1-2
CASSLLGQGKGGYTF
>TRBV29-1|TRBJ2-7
CSVTLSSYEQYF
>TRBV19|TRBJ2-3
CASSRGTASADTQYF
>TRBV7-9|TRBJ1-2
CASSSMAGYNYGYTF
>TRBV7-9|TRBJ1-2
CASSLTGGEVDTF
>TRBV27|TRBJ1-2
CASSLEGPRHRPFF
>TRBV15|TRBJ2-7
CATSSQGQGAEQYF
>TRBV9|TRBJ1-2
CASSVVGKGYKNGYTF
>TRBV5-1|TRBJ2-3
CASSLSMNTQYF